The 3 T cell receptor beta chains in this list originate from one sample, sequenced in a study of blood T cell repertoires in COVID-19. Assay: immunoSEQ multiplex PCR; the TCRdb copy retains only in-frame clones and omits some. The table shows about 99,000 clones, with roughly 80% occurring only once. Sequencing used peripheral blood. Every receptor here comes from a man aged 55-75 years with acute or convalescent COVID-19.

V gene TRBV19 combines with J gene TRBJ2-1; 12 bases align to TRBD2. CDR1 is LNHDA, CDR2 SQIVND, per germline (reference sequence). There are 15 residues in the CDR3. V shed 4 bases and J 8 bases; nucleotides not matched to a gene: 6. The CDR3 nucleotides are TGTGCCAGTAGTAGGGCTAGCGGGAGGGCCTATGAGCAGTTCTTC. Translated: CASSRASGRAYEQFF.

The rearrangement joins TRBV2 to TRBJ1-1; D possibly corresponds to TRBD1 (6 bases). V was trimmed by 6 bases and J by 0 bases, leaving 11 bases between them. The CDR3 runs to 14 residues. The germline gives CDR1 SNHLY, CDR2 FYNNEI. In nucleotides, the CDR3 is TGTGCCAGCAGAAAGACAGGCATGAACACTGAAGCTTTCTTT. It encodes CASRKTGMNTEAFF.

V is TRBV4-1 and J is TRBJ2-5, with TRBD2 matching over 12 bases. The CDR3 runs to 15 residues. The trim removed 1 base at V and 5 bases at J, leaving 2 bases unmatched. Germline CDR1 MGHRA, CDR2 YSYEKL. The CDR3 region is CASSQGLAGDETQYF. Here the CDR3 DNA reads TGCGCCAGCAGCCAAGGACTAGCGGGAGATGAGACCCAGTACTTC.